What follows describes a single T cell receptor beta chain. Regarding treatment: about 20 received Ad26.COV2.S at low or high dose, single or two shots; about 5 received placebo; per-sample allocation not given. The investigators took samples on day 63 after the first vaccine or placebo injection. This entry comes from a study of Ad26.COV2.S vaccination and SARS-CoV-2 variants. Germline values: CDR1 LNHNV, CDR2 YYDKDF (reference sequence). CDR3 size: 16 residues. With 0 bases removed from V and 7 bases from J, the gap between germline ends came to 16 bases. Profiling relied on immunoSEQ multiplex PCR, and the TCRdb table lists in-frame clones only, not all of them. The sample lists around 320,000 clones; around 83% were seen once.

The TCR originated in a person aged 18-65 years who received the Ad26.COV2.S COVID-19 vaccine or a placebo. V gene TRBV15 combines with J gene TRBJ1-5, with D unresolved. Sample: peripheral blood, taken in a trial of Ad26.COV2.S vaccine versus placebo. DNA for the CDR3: TGTGCCACCAGCAGAGAGGGCCCTGAGAGGTTCCAGCCCCAGCATTTT. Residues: CATSREGPERFQPQHF.